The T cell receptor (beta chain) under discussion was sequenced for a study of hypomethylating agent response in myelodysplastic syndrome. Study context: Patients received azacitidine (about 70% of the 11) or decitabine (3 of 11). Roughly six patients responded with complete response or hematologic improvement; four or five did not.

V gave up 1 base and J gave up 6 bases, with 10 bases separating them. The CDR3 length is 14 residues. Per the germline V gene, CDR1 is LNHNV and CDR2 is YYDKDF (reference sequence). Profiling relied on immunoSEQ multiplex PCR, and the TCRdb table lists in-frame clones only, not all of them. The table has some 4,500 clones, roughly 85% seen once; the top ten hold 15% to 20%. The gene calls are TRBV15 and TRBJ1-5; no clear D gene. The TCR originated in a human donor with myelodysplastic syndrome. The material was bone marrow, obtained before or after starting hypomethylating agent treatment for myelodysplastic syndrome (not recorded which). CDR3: CATSRAQIGQPQHF. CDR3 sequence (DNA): TGTGCCACCAGCAGAGCCCAGATCGGTCAGCCCCAGCATTTT.